The rows below give T cell receptor beta chains drawn from one sample of a study of cytomegalovirus exposure and HLA in healthy donors. TCRdb keeps only in-frame clones here, not all; method: immunoSEQ multiplex PCR. The sample carries approximately 200,000 clones, 60% to 80% recorded once. Sequencing was done on a sample of PBMCs. These receptors were collected from a man aged 18 to 35 in good health and CMV-seronegative. The CDR3 runs from the conserved cysteine through the conserved F or W. The D gene is left open where the match is weak. Rows give clone size only sometimes, using once, few, many, or a class for an expanded clone.

v_call: TRBV13; j_call: TRBJ2-1; d_call: -; clone_size: -; cdr3_aa: CASSLVGEVEQFF; cdr3_nt: TGTGCCAGCAGCTTAGTTGGGGAGGTTGAGCAGTTCTTC
v_call: TRBV11-2; j_call: TRBJ2-2; d_call: TRBD2; clone_size: -; cdr3_aa: CASSLVSGGTGELFF; cdr3_nt: TGTGCCAGCAGCTTAGTTAGCGGGGGCACCGGGGAGCTGTTTTTT
v_call: TRBV28; j_call: TRBJ2-5; d_call: -; clone_size: -; cdr3_aa: CASSLRAGWETQYF; cdr3_nt: TGTGCCAGCAGTTTACGGGCAGGGTGGGAGACCCAGTACTTC
v_call: TRBV5-4; j_call: TRBJ2-5; d_call: -; clone_size: -; cdr3_aa: CASRESGETQYF; cdr3_nt: TGTGCCAGCCGGGAATCTGGGGAGACCCAGTACTTC
v_call: TRBV6-5; j_call: TRBJ1-5; d_call: -; clone_size: -; cdr3_aa: CASGKGPGSNQPQHF; cdr3_nt: TGTGCCAGCGGGAAAGGGCCAGGGAGCAATCAGCCCCAGCATTTT
v_call: TRBV6-6; j_call: TRBJ1-2; d_call: TRBD1; clone_size: -; cdr3_aa: CASSPLTGPYGYTF; cdr3_nt: TGTGCCAGCAGTCCCCTGACAGGGCCTTATGGCTACACCTTC
v_call: TRBV7-2; j_call: TRBJ1-5; d_call: -; clone_size: -; cdr3_aa: CASSLGGRNQPQHF; cdr3_nt: TGTGCCAGCAGCTTAGGGGGGCGCAATCAGCCCCAGCATTTT
v_call: TRBV11-1; j_call: TRBJ2-1; d_call: TRBD2; clone_size: -; cdr3_aa: CASSLRTSPYEQFF; cdr3_nt: TGTGCCAGCAGCTTAAGGACTAGCCCATATGAGCAGTTCTTC
v_call: TRBV4-3; j_call: TRBJ1-1; d_call: -; clone_size: -; cdr3_aa: CASSQDQGSPRNTEAFF; cdr3_nt: TGCGCCAGCAGCCAAGATCAGGGCTCTCCTAGGAACACTGAAGCTTTCTTT
v_call: TRBV18; j_call: TRBJ1-1; d_call: -; clone_size: once; cdr3_aa: CASSAREGVRNTEAFF; cdr3_nt: TGTGCCAGCTCAGCAAGGGAGGGGGTGAGGAACACTGAAGCTTTCTTT
v_call: TRBV7-9; j_call: TRBJ1-4; d_call: TRBD1; clone_size: -; cdr3_aa: CASSLSDRGATNEKLFF; cdr3_nt: TGTGCCAGCAGCTTATCGGACAGGGGGGCAACTAATGAAAAACTGTTTTTT
v_call: TRBV7-7; j_call: TRBJ2-5; d_call: -; clone_size: -; cdr3_aa: CASSPILGGAQETQYF; cdr3_nt: TGTGCTAGCAGCCCGATCTTGGGCGGGGCACAAGAGACCCAGTACTTC
v_call: TRBV7-2; j_call: TRBJ2-3; d_call: -; clone_size: -; cdr3_aa: CASSLVSGFGTDTQYF; cdr3_nt: TGTGCCAGCAGCTTAGTGAGCGGGTTTGGCACAGATACGCAGTATTTT
v_call: TRBV6-5; j_call: TRBJ2-4; d_call: -; clone_size: few; cdr3_aa: CASGGPAKNIQYF; cdr3_nt: TGTGCCAGCGGCGGCCCAGCCAAAAACATTCAGTACTTC
v_call: TRBV4-3; j_call: TRBJ2-2; d_call: -; clone_size: -; cdr3_aa: CASSPSWSRTGELFF; cdr3_nt: TGCGCCAGCAGCCCAAGCTGGAGCCGAACCGGGGAGCTGTTTTTT
v_call: TRBV9; j_call: TRBJ2-5; d_call: TRBD2; clone_size: -; cdr3_aa: CASSFRTSGGVETQYF; cdr3_nt: TGTGCCAGCAGCTTTCGGACTAGCGGGGGGGTGGAGACCCAGTACTTC
v_call: TRBV4-3; j_call: TRBJ2-2; d_call: -; clone_size: -; cdr3_aa: CASSPGVPNTGELFF; cdr3_nt: TGCGCCAGCAGCCCAGGGGTCCCGAACACCGGGGAGCTGTTTTTT
v_call: TRBV5-1; j_call: TRBJ2-7; d_call: TRBD2; clone_size: -; cdr3_aa: CASSLGGGRSSYEQYF; cdr3_nt: TGCGCCAGCAGCTTGGGGGGAGGGCGGAGCTCCTACGAGCAGTACTTC
v_call: TRBV4-3; j_call: TRBJ2-3; d_call: TRBD2; clone_size: -; cdr3_aa: CASSQGILAGLSDTQYF; cdr3_nt: TGCGCCAGCAGCCAAGGTATCCTAGCGGGACTGTCCGATACGCAGTATTTT
v_call: TRBV29-1; j_call: TRBJ1-1; d_call: -; clone_size: few; cdr3_aa: CSVGQMNTEAFF; cdr3_nt: TGCAGCGTTGGACAGATGAACACTGAAGCTTTCTTT
v_call: TRBV5-5; j_call: TRBJ1-2; d_call: TRBD1; clone_size: -; cdr3_aa: CASSLEAVQGAQGYGYTF; cdr3_nt: TGTGCCAGCAGCTTGGAAGCTGTACAGGGGGCGCAGGGCTATGGCTACACCTTC
v_call: TRBV28; j_call: TRBJ2-1; d_call: TRBD2; clone_size: -; cdr3_aa: CASSFSSGLPYNEQFF; cdr3_nt: TGTGCCAGCAGTTTCTCTAGCGGCCTGCCCTACAATGAGCAGTTCTTC
v_call: TRBV2; j_call: TRBJ2-7; d_call: -; clone_size: few; cdr3_aa: CASSIAGYSEQYF; cdr3_nt: TGTGCCAGCAGCATTGCAGGGTACAGCGAGCAGTACTTC
v_call: TRBV7-2; j_call: TRBJ2-1; d_call: TRBD2; clone_size: -; cdr3_aa: CASSRRERGAGTGEQFF; cdr3_nt: TGTGCCAGCAGCCGCAGGGAGCGGGGGGCCGGTACTGGTGAGCAGTTCTTC
v_call: TRBV6-1; j_call: TRBJ2-7; d_call: TRBD1; clone_size: -; cdr3_aa: CASSDGGTGFFYEQYF; cdr3_nt: TGTGCCAGCAGTGATGGAGGGACAGGGTTTTTCTACGAGCAGTACTTC
v_call: TRBV19; j_call: TRBJ1-1; d_call: -; clone_size: -; cdr3_aa: CASSISFLNTEAFF; cdr3_nt: TGTGCCAGTAGTATATCCTTCTTAAACACTGAAGCTTTCTTT
v_call: TRBV2; j_call: TRBJ2-2; d_call: TRBD2; clone_size: few; cdr3_aa: CASSPGLGPGELFF; cdr3_nt: TGTGCCAGCAGCCCGGGACTAGGGCCGGGGGAGCTGTTTTTT
v_call: TRBV7-9; j_call: TRBJ2-1; d_call: TRBD2; clone_size: -; cdr3_aa: CASSRRRGGSDNEQFF; cdr3_nt: TGTGCCAGCAGCCGAAGGCGGGGGGGCTCTGACAATGAGCAGTTCTTC
v_call: TRBV25-1; j_call: TRBJ1-6; d_call: -; clone_size: -; cdr3_aa: CASSESTVNSPLHF; cdr3_nt: TGTGCCAGCAGTGAATCGACAGTTAATTCACCCCTCCACTTT
v_call: TRBV5-4; j_call: TRBJ2-7; d_call: -; clone_size: -; cdr3_aa: CASSPAVGGGSNEQYF; cdr3_nt: TGTGCCAGCAGCCCCGCGGTGGGAGGGGGGAGCAACGAGCAGTACTTC
v_call: TRBV4-3; j_call: TRBJ2-3; d_call: -; clone_size: -; cdr3_aa: CASSQGQVPPTDTQYF; cdr3_nt: TGCGCCAGCAGCCAAGGGCAGGTTCCCCCCACAGATACGCAGTATTTT
v_call: TRBV6-4; j_call: TRBJ2-3; d_call: TRBD2; clone_size: -; cdr3_aa: CASSELAGRGDTQYF; cdr3_nt: TGTGCCAGCAGTGAACTAGCGGGCCGCGGGGATACGCAGTATTTT
v_call: TRBV2; j_call: TRBJ2-7; d_call: TRBD1; clone_size: few; cdr3_aa: CASSGGQGPYEQYF; cdr3_nt: TGTGCCAGCAGTGGAGGACAGGGACCCTACGAGCAGTACTTC
v_call: TRBV9; j_call: TRBJ2-6; d_call: TRBD1; clone_size: -; cdr3_aa: CASTRTGGAGANVLTF; cdr3_nt: TGTGCCAGCACCCGAACAGGGGGAGCTGGGGCCAACGTCCTGACTTTC
v_call: TRBV7-3; j_call: TRBJ2-2; d_call: -; clone_size: -; cdr3_aa: CASSLTEYTGELFF; cdr3_nt: TGTGCCAGCAGCTTAACTGAGTACACCGGGGAGCTGTTTTTT
v_call: TRBV7-9; j_call: TRBJ2-7; d_call: -; clone_size: -; cdr3_aa: CASSPGGSEQYF; cdr3_nt: TGTGCCAGCAGCCCTGGAGGGTCCGAGCAGTACTTC
v_call: TRBV7-3; j_call: TRBJ2-1; d_call: TRBD2; clone_size: -; cdr3_aa: CASSLIAGAVRDEQFF; cdr3_nt: TGTGCCAGCAGCCTAATAGCGGGAGCCGTTAGGGATGAGCAGTTCTTC
v_call: TRBV5-4; j_call: TRBJ2-6; d_call: TRBD1; clone_size: few; cdr3_aa: CASSLEFGQGAVSGANVLTF; cdr3_nt: TGTGCCAGCAGCTTGGAATTCGGGCAGGGGGCGGTGTCTGGGGCCAACGTCCTGACTTTC
v_call: TRBV18; j_call: TRBJ2-2; d_call: -; clone_size: -; cdr3_aa: CASSPGQKANTGELFF; cdr3_nt: TGTGCCAGCTCACCCGGACAGAAAGCGAACACCGGGGAGCTGTTTTTT
v_call: TRBV7-2; j_call: TRBJ1-2; d_call: -; clone_size: -; cdr3_aa: CASSLSRQDYYGYTF; cdr3_nt: TGTGCCAGCAGCCTATCAAGACAGGACTACTATGGCTACACCTTC
v_call: TRBV27; j_call: TRBJ2-6; d_call: -; clone_size: -; cdr3_aa: CASSSSSSGANVLTF; cdr3_nt: TGTGCCAGCAGTTCTAGTAGCTCTGGGGCCAACGTCCTGACTTTC
v_call: TRBV5-4; j_call: TRBJ1-2; d_call: TRBD1; clone_size: few; cdr3_aa: CASSSLDSTGDGYTF; cdr3_nt: TGTGCCAGCAGCTCATTGGACAGCACAGGGGATGGCTACACCTTC
v_call: TRBV7-9; j_call: TRBJ1-4; d_call: TRBD1; clone_size: -; cdr3_aa: CASSLGDRGEKLFF; cdr3_nt: TGTGCCAGCAGCTTAGGGGACAGAGGGGAAAAACTGTTTTTT
v_call: TRBV4-2; j_call: TRBJ2-5; d_call: TRBD1; clone_size: -; cdr3_aa: CASSITGTVQETQYF; cdr3_nt: TGTGCCAGCAGCATTACCGGGACAGTACAAGAGACCCAGTACTTC
v_call: TRBV7-2; j_call: TRBJ1-6; d_call: TRBD1; clone_size: -; cdr3_aa: CASRTGGESPLHF; cdr3_nt: TGTGCCAGCAGAACAGGGGGGGAATCACCCCTCCACTTT
v_call: TRBV2; j_call: TRBJ2-2; d_call: -; clone_size: -; cdr3_aa: CASTGLTSATGELFF; cdr3_nt: TGTGCCAGCACTGGGCTCACATCGGCGACCGGGGAGCTGTTTTTT
v_call: TRBV19; j_call: TRBJ1-2; d_call: TRBD1; clone_size: -; cdr3_aa: CASSAAGTGAPNYGYTF; cdr3_nt: TGTGCCAGTAGTGCTGCCGGGACAGGGGCCCCCAACTATGGCTACACCTTC
v_call: TRBV25-1; j_call: TRBJ2-7; d_call: -; clone_size: -; cdr3_aa: CASSEGFGESYEQYF; cdr3_nt: TGTGCCAGCAGTGAGGGGTTCGGGGAATCCTACGAGCAGTACTTC
v_call: TRBV19; j_call: TRBJ1-5; d_call: -; clone_size: once; cdr3_aa: CASREQGVSNQPQHF; cdr3_nt: TGTGCCAGTAGAGAACAGGGAGTTAGCAATCAGCCCCAGCATTTT